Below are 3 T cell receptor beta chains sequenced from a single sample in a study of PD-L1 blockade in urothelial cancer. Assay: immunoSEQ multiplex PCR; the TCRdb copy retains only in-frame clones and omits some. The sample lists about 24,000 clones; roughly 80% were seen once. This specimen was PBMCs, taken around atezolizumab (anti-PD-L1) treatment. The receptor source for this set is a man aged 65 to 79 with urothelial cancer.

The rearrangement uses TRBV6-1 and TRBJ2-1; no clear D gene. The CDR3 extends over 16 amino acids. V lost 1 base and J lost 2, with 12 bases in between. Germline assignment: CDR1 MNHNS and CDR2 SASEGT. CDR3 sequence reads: CASSEESATAYNEQFF. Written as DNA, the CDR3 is TGTGCCAGCAGTGAAGAAAGTGCAACAGCCTACAATGAGCAGTTCTTC.

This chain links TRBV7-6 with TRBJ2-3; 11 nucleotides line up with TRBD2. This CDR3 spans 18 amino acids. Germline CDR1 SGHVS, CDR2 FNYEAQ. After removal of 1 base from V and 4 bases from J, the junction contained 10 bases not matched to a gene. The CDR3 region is CASSLGTSGSAGPDTQYF. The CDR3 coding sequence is TGTGCCAGCAGCTTAGGCACTAGCGGGAGTGCAGGGCCAGATACGCAGTATTTT.

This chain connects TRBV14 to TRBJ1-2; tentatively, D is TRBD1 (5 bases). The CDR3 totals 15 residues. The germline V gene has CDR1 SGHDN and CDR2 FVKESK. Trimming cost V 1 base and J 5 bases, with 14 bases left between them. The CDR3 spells CASSQGGGGTYGYTF. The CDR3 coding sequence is TGTGCCAGCAGCCAAGGCGGTGGAGGGACGTATGGCTACACCTTC. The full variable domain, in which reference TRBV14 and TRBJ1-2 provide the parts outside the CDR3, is EAGVTQFPSHSVIEKGQTVTLRCDPISGHDNLYWYRRVMGKEIKFLLHFVKESKQDESGMPNNRFLAERTGGTYSTLKVQPAELEDSGVYFCASSQGGGGTYGYTFGSGTRLTVV.